The next 26 T cell receptor beta chains were all read from a single sample in a study of T cell responses to AZD1222 COVID-19 vaccine. The data were produced by immunoSEQ multiplex PCR, yet TCRdb's version contains in-frame clones alone and is incomplete. The sample shows over 110,000 clones, roughly 90% of them seen only once. The sequencing here drew on peripheral blood, taken on day 0 of AZD1222 vaccination. These receptors came from an adult in good health.

V is TRBV9 and J is TRBJ2-5; perhaps TRBD1 as D (6 bases). V lost 0 bases and J lost 5, with 11 bases in between. This CDR3 is built from 14 residues. Germline CDR1 and CDR2: SGDLS and YYNGEE. CDR3 amino acids: CASSVVAGAETQYF. The CDR3, as DNA: TGTGCCAGCAGCGTAGTGGCAGGGGCCGAGACCCAGTACTTC.

V usage is TRBV29-1 and J usage is TRBJ1-1; 7 nucleotides match TRBD1. The trim removed 6 bases at V and 5 bases at J, leaving 6 bases unmatched. Germline V gene data show CDR1 as SQVTM and CDR2 as ANQGSEA. There are 12 residues in the CDR3. CDR3: CSVAGGGTEAFF. The CDR3 nucleotides read TGCAGCGTCGCAGGGGGAGGGACTGAAGCTTTCTTT.

The rearrangement uses TRBV5-1 and TRBJ2-7; a weak D match, TRBD2 (5 bases). Per the germline V gene, CDR1 is SGHRS and CDR2 is YFSETQ. The CDR3 loop spans 15 amino acids. Deletions cut 3 bases from V and 0 bases from J, with 13 bases between. CDR3 region: CASSSTDGVSYEQYF. CDR3 in DNA: TGCGCCAGCAGCTCGACCGACGGGGTCTCCTACGAGCAGTACTTC.

J is TRBJ1-5 and V is TRBV4-2; D not resolved. The length of the CDR3 is 16 residues. The V end lost 0 bases, the J end lost 7 bases, and 16 bases lay between the germline ends. Germline CDR1 reads LGHNA; CDR2 reads YNFKEQ. The CDR3 protein is CASSQDLEGNGQPQHF. The CDR3 DNA reads as TGTGCCAGCAGCCAAGATCTTGAGGGTAATGGGCAGCCCCAGCATTTT.

CDR3 DNA sequence: TGTGCCAGCAGTACGGGGATTAATTCACCCCTCCACTTT. Amino acids: CASSTGINSPLHF. This chain connects TRBV27 to TRBJ1-6; D unresolved. Germline V CDR1 and CDR2: MNHEY, SMNVEV (reference sequence). V was pared by 5 bases and J by 6 bases, with 8 bases between. CDR3 size: 13 residues.

This clone was picked up a small number of times. This chain connects TRBV7-7 to TRBJ2-2; 11 bases align to TRBD2. V lost 5 bases, J lost 0 bases, and 2 bases stayed unmatched. Germline V gene data show CDR1 as SSHAT and CDR2 as FNYEAQ (reference sequence). CDR3 length equals 16 residues. CDR3 amino acids: CASSPGLAANTGELFF. The CDR3 nucleotides read TGTGCCAGCAGCCCGGGACTAGCGGCGAACACCGGGGAGCTGTTTTTT. The variable domain in full, with the rest retrieved from reference TRBV7-7 and TRBJ2-2, is GAGVSQSPRYKVTKRGQDVTLRCDPISSHATLYWYQQALGQGPEFLTYFNYEAQPDKSGLPSDRFSAERPEGSISTLTIQRTEQRDSAMYRCASSPGLAANTGELFFGEGSRLTVL.

The V call is TRBV19, the J call TRBJ1-2; D is possibly TRBD1 (6 bases). The V and J ends lost 4 bases and 2 bases respectively, with 14 bases between them. The CDR3 is 15 amino acids. Germline V gene data show CDR1 as LNHDA and CDR2 as SQIVND (reference sequence). The CDR3 is CASSTSAQGNYGYTF. The CDR3 DNA is TGTGCCAGTAGTACCAGCGCACAGGGAAACTATGGCTACACCTTC.

This clone has a handful of counts. The chain joins TRBV6-6 to TRBJ1-1; tentatively, D is TRBD1 (6 bases). The germline V and J ends were trimmed by 2 bases and 5 bases, with 18 bases remaining between them. Germline V lookup: CDR1 MNHNY, CDR2 SVGAGI (reference sequence). The CDR3 is made up of 16 amino acids. The CDR3 DNA follows: TGTGCCAGCAGTTACGCCGTCGGAAGGGGGTTAACTGAAGCTTTCTTT. Translated: CASSYAVGRGLTEAFF.

The chain has TRBV29-1 and TRBJ2-4, with TRBD1 matching 7 bases. J gave up 9 bases and V 5 bases, and 19 bases lay outside the gene matches. This CDR3 is 16 amino acids long. The germline V gene encodes CDR1 SQVTM and CDR2 ANQGSEA. CDR3 coding DNA: TGCAGCGTTAAGGGTAGGACAGGTCCCGGTGGGGGCATTCAGTACTTC. Translated: CSVKGRTGPGGGIQYF.

The gene calls are TRBV5-1 and TRBJ1-1; D perhaps matches TRBD1 (5 bases). Germline CDR1 and CDR2: SGHRS and YFSETQ. V shed 3 bases and J shed 2 bases, with 11 bases lying between them. The CDR3 sequence is 14 residues long. CDR3 sequence reads: CASSSGTANTEAFF. The CDR3 nucleotides read TGCGCCAGCAGCTCCGGGACCGCCAACACTGAAGCTTTCTTT.

This clone was seen a handful of times. V usage is TRBV5-4 and J usage is TRBJ1-2, with 7 bases aligning to TRBD1. CDR3 size: 15 residues. The V gene end was trimmed by 0 bases and the J gene end by 4 bases; junction bases not matched to a gene: 6. The germline V gene has CDR1 SGHNT and CDR2 YYREEE (reference sequence). This CDR3 is CASSLEAGGSYGYTF. CDR3 nucleotides: TGTGCCAGCAGCTTGGAGGCAGGGGGGTCCTATGGCTACACCTTC.

The rearrangement joins TRBV7-3 to TRBJ2-7; 8 nucleotides agree with TRBD2. Germline V gene lookup returns CDR1 SGHTA and CDR2 FQGTGA. With 3 bases clipped from V and 5 bases from J, the junction kept 9 bases outside the gene matches. The length of the CDR3 is 15 residues. The CDR3 nucleotides read TGTGCCAGCAGCTTTGGTGCGGGAGGAAGAAACGAGCAGTACTTC. Translation: CASSFGAGGRNEQYF.

The genes are TRBV28 and TRBJ1-5; no reliable D call. CDR1 MDHEN and CDR2 SYDVKM come from the germline V gene. The CDR3 totals 15 residues. V dropped 2 bases and J dropped 0 bases, with 8 bases sitting between them. CDR3 DNA sequence: TGTGCCAGCAGTTTAGTACGGAATAGCAATCAGCCCCAGCATTTT. Translated, it gives CASSLVRNSNQPQHF. Complete variable domain (other parts from reference TRBV28 and TRBJ1-5): DVKVTQSSRYLVKRTGEKVFLECVQDMDHENMFWYRQDPGLGLRLIYFSYDVKMKEKGDIPEGYSVSREKKERFSLILESASTNQTSMYLCASSLVRNSNQPQHFGDGTRLSIL.

This clone appeared a single time. This rearrangement joins TRBV4-2 to TRBJ1-4, with D hard to call. This CDR3 spans 15 amino acids. CDR1 is LGHNA, CDR2 YNFKEQ, per germline. V dropped 0 bases and J dropped 3 bases, with 8 bases sitting between them. The CDR3 here is CASSQEMGSNEKLFF. The DNA of the CDR3 is TGTGCCAGCAGCCAAGAAATGGGGTCTAATGAAAAACTGTTTTTT.

J is TRBJ2-7 and V is TRBV18, with TRBD1 matching over 11 bases. The CDR3 spans 16 residues. The trim removed 3 bases at V and 3 bases at J, leaving 7 bases unmatched. Looked up from germline, CDR1 is KGHSH and CDR2 is LQKENI. The DNA for the CDR3 is TGTGCCAGCTCACCGCCAGCGGGACAGGGGGACTACGAGCAGTACTTC. Translated: CASSPPAGQGDYEQYF.

J is TRBJ1-6 and V is TRBV6-5; no firm D call. CDR1 is MNHEY, CDR2 SVGAGI, per germline. The CDR3 consists of 14 residues. The V gene lost 10 bases and the J gene lost 8 bases, with 18 bases spanning the gap. The CDR3 here is CATPPRTEHSPLHF. The CDR3 nucleotides are TGTGCCACCCCCCCGAGGACGGAGCATTCACCCCTCCACTTT.

The genes are TRBV6-4 and TRBJ2-2, with no clear D. Germline assignment: CDR1 MRHNA and CDR2 SNTAGT. The CDR3 length is 13 residues. The V gene lost 2 bases and the J gene lost 3 bases, with 4 bases spanning the gap. In DNA, the CDR3 is TGTGCCAGCAGTGACGGGTACACCGGGGAGCTGTTTTTT. It yields the protein CASSDGYTGELFF.

The chain carries TRBV9 and TRBJ2-3; D remains ambiguous. Germline loops: CDR1 SGDLS, CDR2 YYNGEE. CDR3 length: 12 amino acids. V was trimmed by 8 bases and J by 3 bases, leaving 10 bases between them. The CDR3 nucleotides read TGTGCCAGTTCTCGCCGAACAGATACGCAGTATTTT. Amino acid sequence: CASSRRTDTQYF.

The genes are TRBV19 and TRBJ1-2; 7 nucleotides match TRBD1. Germline values: CDR1 LNHDA, CDR2 SQIVND (reference sequence). Trimming removed 0 bases from V and 6 bases from J; junction bases left unmatched: 7. This CDR3 is built from 15 residues. CDR3 residues: CASSIDSTGSHGYTF. As DNA, the CDR3 is TGTGCCAGTAGTATAGATTCGACAGGGAGCCATGGCTACACCTTC.

This clone came up a few times. CDR3 loop: CASSQVSLRGTEAFF. The CDR3 nucleotides are TGCGCCAGCAGCCAAGTGTCCCTCCGGGGAACTGAAGCTTTCTTT. The V call is TRBV4-3, the J call TRBJ1-1; D call uncertain. Trimming left V 1 base short and J 5 bases short, with 14 bases between. Germline V gene data show CDR1 as LGHNA and CDR2 as YSLEER. There are 15 residues in the CDR3.

The chain carries TRBV9 and TRBJ2-1; 9 bases line up with TRBD1. The CDR3 consists of 15 residues. Germline V gene sequence: CDR1 SGDLS, CDR2 YYNGEE. Losses at the gene ends were 4 bases for V and 8 bases for J; bases not matched to a gene: 10. The CDR3 protein is CASSPRGTGSYEQFF. CDR3 DNA: TGTGCCAGCAGCCCCAGAGGGACAGGGTCGTATGAGCAGTTCTTC. Full variable domain (outside the CDR3, taken from reference TRBV9 and TRBJ2-1): DSGVTQTPKHLITATGQRVTLRCSPRSGDLSVYWYQQSLDQGLQFLIQYYNGEERAKGNILERFSAQQFPDLHSELNLSSLELGDSALYFCASSPRGTGSYEQFFGPGTRLTVL.

The V call is TRBV12-3 or TRBV12-4, the J call TRBJ2-1; 7 bases fit TRBD1. The CDR3 totals 13 residues. The V gene end was trimmed by 4 bases and the J gene end by 3 bases; junction bases not matched to a gene: 0. In DNA form, the CDR3 reads TGTGCCAGCAGTTGGACAGGCTACAATGAGCAGTTCTTC. It yields the protein CASSWTGYNEQFF.

The V call is TRBV5-6, the J call TRBJ2-7; D is possibly TRBD1 (6 bases). The germline V gene has CDR1 SGHDT and CDR2 YYEEEE. V lost 0 bases and J lost 1, with 11 bases in between. This CDR3 is built from 15 residues. The CDR3 DNA sequence: TGTGCCAGCAGCTTGGGGGGTCAGGGGTCCTACGAGCAGTACTTC. Translated: CASSLGGQGSYEQYF. Filled out from reference TRBV5-6 and TRBJ2-7, the complete variable domain reads DAGVTQSPTHLIKTRGQQVTLRCSPKSGHDTVSWYQQALGQGPQFIFQYYEEEERQRGNFPDRFSGHQFPNYSSELNVNALLLGDSALYLCASSLGGQGSYEQYFGPGTRLTVT.

DNA of the CDR3: TGTGCCAGCAGGTCGCCAGGGGGTTATGGCTACACCTTC. Amino acid sequence: CASRSPGGYGYTF. V and J are TRBV28 and TRBJ1-2, with 7 positions matching TRBD1. From germline, CDR1 is MDHEN and CDR2 SYDVKM. Trimming removed 6 bases from V and 5 bases from J; junction bases left unmatched: 6. CDR3 length: 13 residues.

The chain couples TRBV29-1 to TRBJ1-4; 8 nucleotides agree with TRBD1. This CDR3 has 14 amino acids. The germline V gene has CDR1 SQVTM and CDR2 ANQGSEA. Trimming took 7 bases from V and 8 from J; bases not matched to a gene: 12. CDR3 bases: TGCAGCGCCACAGCGGCAGGGGGCAAGGAAAAACTGTTTTTT. Amino acids: CSATAAGGKEKLFF.

The chain combines TRBV12-3 or TRBV12-4 with TRBJ2-7, with 12 bases that match TRBD2. With V trimmed by 8 bases and J by 5 bases, 4 bases remained unmatched. The CDR3 has 13 residues. DNA of the CDR3: TGTGCCAGCTCAGGACTAGCGGGACACGAGCAGTACTTC. Its protein product is CASSGLAGHEQYF.